This TCR beta chain stems from a study of CD8 T cells in Susac syndrome. With 4 bases removed from V and 2 bases from J, the gap between germline ends came to 14 bases. Germline CDR1 reads LGHDT; CDR2 reads YNNKEL (reference sequence). This CDR3 contains 15 residues. Random hexamers were used to reverse transcribe 0.5 to 1 ug of RNA. A single record per CDR3 protein comes from TCRdb applying MiXCR to the immunoSEQ multiplex PCR reads. The sample contains some 170,000 distinct CDR3 sequences, approximately 93% of which appear only once. The TCR comes from a human donor with multiple sclerosis. V is TRBV3-1 and J is TRBJ1-1; maybe TRBD1 (5 bases). Sample: CD4+ T cells from PBMCs. The DNA of the CDR3 is TGTGCCAGCAGCCCTTTTGAGGGGTATAACACTGAAGCTTTCTTT. Translating gives CASSPFEGYNTEAFF.